This T cell receptor beta chain is drawn from a study of blood T cells in healthy people across ages. At the level of the study: Template switching recovered approximately one barcoded beta molecule for every two T cells.

The CDR3 is made up of 19 amino acids. V was pared by 0 bases and J by 0 bases, with 10 bases of the junction left unmatched. Germline CDR1 KGHDR, CDR2 SFDVKD. Alongside a J-beta primer mix, a sample-barcoded 5' primer served in a second PCR lasting roughly 6 to 11 cycles. TCRdb recomputed calls from the 5' RACE reads with MiXCR, one row per CDR3 protein. The sample lists about 1.7 million distinct CDR3 sequences; approximately 28% were seen once. Sequencing was carried out using blood. The chain combines TRBV24-1 with TRBJ2-3; TRBD1 aligns across 8 bases. The clonotype originates from a woman aged 30 to 39 in good health. This chain's CDR3 is CATSDLRLTGASSTDTQYF. CDR3 nucleotide sequence: TGTGCCACCAGTGATTTGCGACTGACAGGGGCTTCGAGCACAGATACGCAGTATTTT.